Presented here are 5 T cell receptor beta chains from one specimen sequenced in a study of cytomegalovirus exposure and HLA in healthy donors. Using immunoSEQ multiplex PCR, the repertoire was profiled, and TCRdb retains in-frame clones only, with some absent. The sample holds tens of thousands of clones, about 90% seen once. Sequenced sample: PBMCs. The origin of the receptors is a young man in good health and CMV-seronegative.

This clone was seen only a few times. This chain joins TRBV11-2 and TRBJ2-7; 11 bases are a match to TRBD2. CDR3 size: 17 residues. Germline V gene sequence: CDR1 SGHAT, CDR2 FQNNGV. The J segment lost 7 bases and the V segment lost 5 bases, leaving 16 bases of the junction unmatched. The CDR3 region is CASSQGTSGETQKEQYF. CDR3 sequence (DNA): TGTGCCAGCAGCCAAGGGACTAGCGGAGAAACCCAGAAGGAGCAGTACTTC.

The chain employs TRBV6-6 and TRBJ2-3; TRBD2 is a possible D gene (6 bases). Germline V gene lookup returns CDR1 MNHNY and CDR2 SVGAGI (reference sequence). Between the trimmed V and J ends, which lost 3 bases and 2 bases, there was a span of 15 bases. CDR3 size: 16 residues. CDR3: CASSYEGTDHTDTQYF. DNA for the CDR3: TGTGCCAGCAGTTATGAGGGGACTGACCACACAGATACGCAGTATTTT.

The gene calls are TRBV5-1 and TRBJ1-3; 7 bases are a match to TRBD1. Trimming at V came to 10 bases and at J to 0 bases, leaving 4 bases not matched to a gene. CDR1 and CDR2 from the germline V gene are SGHRS and YFSETQ. The CDR3 is 13 residues long. The DNA of the CDR3 is TGCGCCTCCCAGGGGGACTCTGGAAACACCATATATTTT. It yields the protein CASQGDSGNTIYF.

The J gene is TRBJ2-7, the V gene TRBV29-1; the match to TRBD1 covers 9 bases. CDR3 size: 14 residues. In germline, CDR1 is SQVTM, CDR2 ANQGSEA. V trimming: 4 bases; J trimming: 4 bases; junction bases outside the gene matches: 8. CDR3 residues: CSVGPRTGVYEQYF. The DNA of the CDR3 is TGCAGCGTTGGGCCTCGGACAGGGGTATACGAGCAGTACTTC.

The chain is built from TRBV28 and TRBJ2-3; the D gene is possibly TRBD2 (6 bases). Per the germline V gene, CDR1 is MDHEN and CDR2 is SYDVKM. The CDR3 loop spans 14 amino acids. Trimming pared 4 bases from V and 6 bases from J, leaving 14 bases between. The CDR3 DNA sequence: TGTGCCAGCAGTTCTACTAGCCGCCTTGATACGCAGTATTTT. Its protein is CASSSTSRLDTQYF. Combining the CDR3 with reference TRBV28 and TRBJ2-3 gives the whole variable domain DVKVTQSSRYLVKRTGEKVFLECVQDMDHENMFWYRQDPGLGLRLIYFSYDVKMKEKGDIPEGYSVSREKKERFSLILESASTNQTSMYLCASSSTSRLDTQYFGPGTRLTVL.